The 32 T cell receptor beta chains presented below share a single source sample, sequenced in a study of blood T cell repertoires in COVID-19. Profiled with immunoSEQ multiplex PCR; TCRdb holds only in-frame clones, not every one. This table has 200,000 to 250,000 clones, 80% to 90% appearing once. Sample: PBMCs or T cells enriched from blood (not recorded which). These TCRs come from a woman between 45 and 65 years old in a cohort exposed to, infected with or recovered from COVID-19 (not recorded which).

This clone was picked up a small number of times. The CDR3, as DNA: TGTGCCAGCAGCCAGGACAGGGGCTATGGCTACACCTTC. Residues: CASSQDRGYGYTF. The chain carries TRBV3-1 (or the pseudogene TRBV3-2) and TRBJ1-2; 9 nucleotides agree with TRBD1. Germline V gives CDR1 LGHDT, CDR2 YNNKEL (reference sequence). V trimming: 3 bases; J trimming: 4 bases; junction bases outside the gene matches: 0. The CDR3 covers 13 residues.

This chain connects TRBV5-1 to TRBJ2-7, with D tentatively TRBD2 (5 bases). This CDR3 is 13 amino acids long. V lost 5 bases and J lost 6, with 15 bases in between. Germline loops: CDR1 SGHRS, CDR2 YFSETQ. CDR3 residues: CASSLGPSGEQYF. The CDR3 coding sequence is TGCGCCAGCAGTCTAGGTCCAAGCGGCGAGCAGTACTTC.

The CDR3 nucleotides are TGCGCCAGCAGGCAGGACTTCTACGAGCAGTACTTC. This translates into CASRQDFYEQYF. The chain uses TRBV5-1 and TRBJ2-7; D perhaps matches TRBD2 (5 bases). The V end lost 5 bases, the J end lost 3 bases, and 9 bases lay between the germline ends. This CDR3 contains 12 residues. Germline V gene lookup returns CDR1 SGHRS and CDR2 YFSETQ.

The chain uses TRBV9 and TRBJ2-2, with D possibly being TRBD1 (6 bases). V shed 2 bases and J shed 1 base, with 12 bases lying between them. Germline values: CDR1 SGDLS, CDR2 YYNGEE. CDR3 length equals 16 residues. The CDR3 reads CASSVKAGVNTGELFF. The DNA of the CDR3 is TGTGCCAGCAGCGTTAAGGCAGGGGTGAACACCGGGGAGCTGTTTTTT. The variable domain in full, completed from reference TRBV9 and TRBJ2-2, reads DSGVTQTPKHLITATGQRVTLRCSPRSGDLSVYWYQQSLDQGLQFLIQYYNGEERAKGNILERFSAQQFPDLHSELNLSSLELGDSALYFCASSVKAGVNTGELFFGEGSRLTVL.

This clone was detected a few times. The chain couples TRBV5-6 to TRBJ1-2, with 10 bases matching TRBD1. This CDR3 has 14 amino acids. Germline loops: CDR1 SGHDT, CDR2 YYEEEE. The J segment lost 5 bases and the V segment lost 4 bases, leaving 5 bases of the junction unmatched. The CDR3 sequence: CASSRPGQGYGYTF. DNA of the CDR3: TGTGCCAGCAGCCGTCCGGGACAGGGGTATGGCTACACCTTC. The full variable domain, completed using reference TRBV5-6 and TRBJ1-2, is DAGVTQSPTHLIKTRGQQVTLRCSPKSGHDTVSWYQQALGQGPQFIFQYYEEEERQRGNFPDRFSGHQFPNYSSELNVNALLLGDSALYLCASSRPGQGYGYTFGSGTRLTVV.

The V call is TRBV9, the J call TRBJ2-1; 9 bases line up with TRBD1. Germline-derived CDR1 and CDR2 are SGDLS and YYNGEE. This CDR3 has 16 amino acids. Trimming removed 6 bases from V and 6 bases from J; junction bases left unmatched: 13. CDR3 sequence reads: CASTAVVGQGSNEQFF. DNA for the CDR3: TGTGCCAGCACTGCTGTGGTGGGACAGGGTTCCAATGAGCAGTTCTTC.

The V and J genes are TRBV4-2 and TRBJ2-3; 11 positions match TRBD1. With 2 bases clipped from V and 5 bases from J, the junction kept 9 bases outside the gene matches. Germline CDR1 reads LGHNA; CDR2 reads YNFKEQ. The CDR3 consists of 17 residues. The CDR3 loop reads CASSQTSSGQGGDTQYF. CDR3 nucleotide sequence: TGTGCCAGCAGCCAAACGTCTTCGGGACAGGGGGGAGATACGCAGTATTTT.

This chain joins TRBV20-1 and TRBJ1-1; D remains unclear. This CDR3 has 15 residues. Germline V gene data show CDR1 as DFQATT and CDR2 as SNEGSKA (reference sequence). V lost 3 bases, J lost 0 bases, and 14 bases lay in between. The CDR3: CSASKGAAMNTEAFF. Here the CDR3 DNA reads TGCAGTGCTAGTAAAGGAGCAGCTATGAACACTGAAGCTTTCTTT.

For the CDR3, the DNA is TGTGCCAGCAGGAGGAGACTAGCGGGGACAGATACGCAGTATTTT. Amino acid sequence: CASRRRLAGTDTQYF. The chain links TRBV7-2 to TRBJ2-3, with 11 bases that match TRBD2. The CDR3 extends over 15 amino acids. The ends lost 6 bases at V and 3 bases at J; junction bases unmatched: 5. CDR1 and CDR2 from the germline V gene are SGHTA and FQGNSA. The variable domain in full, completed from reference TRBV7-2 and TRBJ2-3, reads GAGVSQSPSNKVTEKGKDVELRCDPISGHTALYWYRQSLGQGLEFLIYFQGNSAPDKSGLPSDRFSAERTGGSVSTLTIQRTQQEDSAVYLCASRRRLAGTDTQYFGPGTRLTVL.

The gene calls are TRBV10-2 and TRBJ1-5; 7 bases line up with TRBD1. Germline V gives CDR1 WSHSY, CDR2 SAAADI. The V and J ends lost 6 bases and 7 bases, in that order; junction bases with no gene match: 6. The CDR3 loop spans 13 amino acids. CDR3 region: CASRGQAGQPQHF. In nucleotides, the CDR3 is TGCGCCAGCAGAGGACAGGCGGGGCAGCCCCAGCATTTT.

This clone was found a few times. The rearrangement links TRBV7-3 to TRBJ1-3; D remains unclear. CDR1 SGHTA and CDR2 FQGTGA come from the germline V gene. The CDR3 contains 15 residues. The V and J ends lost 2 bases and 2 bases respectively, with 10 bases between them. CDR3 DNA: TGTGCCAGCAGCTTAGATGGGAGAGCTGGAAACACCATATATTTT. It yields the protein CASSLDGRAGNTIYF.

CDR3 nucleotides: TGTGCCAGTAGTTTTATCAATCAGCCCCAGCATTTT. Its translation: CASSFINQPQHF. This chain uses TRBV19 with TRBJ1-5; D ambiguous. The V end was cut by 5 bases, the J end by 3 bases, with 5 bases between. Looked up from germline, CDR1 is LNHDA and CDR2 is SQIVND (reference sequence). The CDR3 length is 12 residues.

The chain employs TRBV4-2 and TRBJ1-1, with D possibly being TRBD1 (5 bases). CDR1 and CDR2 (germline): LGHNA, YNFKEQ. The ends were cut back, 1 base at V and 7 bases at J, with 19 bases in the middle. This CDR3 spans 16 amino acids. DNA for the CDR3: TGTGCCAGCAGCCAAGCAAATTGGGGCGAGGAGGGTGAAGCTTTCTTT. Protein product: CASSQANWGEEGEAFF.

This rearrangement joins TRBV27 to TRBJ2-5, with TRBD1 identical over 9 bases. The CDR3 loop spans 15 amino acids. V shed 5 bases, J shed 4 bases, and the junction held 8 bases outside the gene matches. From germline, CDR1 is MNHEY and CDR2 SMNVEV (reference sequence). This CDR3 reads CASSPAGTGRETQYF. DNA for the CDR3: TGTGCCAGCAGTCCCGCCGGGACAGGGAGAGAGACCCAGTACTTC.

This chain joins TRBV27 and TRBJ1-4; D uncertain. From germline, CDR1 is MNHEY and CDR2 SMNVEV (reference sequence). The CDR3 has 14 amino acids. V dropped 7 bases and J dropped 5 bases, with 14 bases sitting between them. The DNA of the CDR3 is TGTGCCAGCACTCGCGCCTTCCCCAATGAAAAACTGTTTTTT. Encoded protein: CASTRAFPNEKLFF.

This clone was observed a few times. This chain uses TRBV7-3 with TRBJ1-3, with no clear D. CDR1 and CDR2 (germline): SGHTA, FQGTGA. The CDR3 extends over 17 amino acids. The V end was cut by 5 bases, the J end by 0 bases, with 17 bases between. The chain's CDR3 is CASSPDKRNYSGNTIYF. CDR3 coding DNA: TGTGCCAGCAGCCCGGATAAAAGGAACTACTCTGGAAACACCATATATTTT.

V gene TRBV19 combines with J gene TRBJ1-2; 7 bases map to TRBD1. This CDR3 spans 15 amino acids. Germline V gene data show CDR1 as LNHDA and CDR2 as SQIVND (reference sequence). Trimming took 2 bases from V and 4 from J; bases not matched to a gene: 7. The CDR3 sequence: CASSITGDTFYGYTF. The CDR3 coding sequence is TGTGCCAGTAGTATAACAGGGGATACGTTCTATGGCTACACCTTC. Looking up the rest from reference TRBV19 and TRBJ1-2 gives the full variable domain: DGGITQSPKYLFRKEGQNVTLSCEQNLNHDAMYWYRQDPGQGLRLIYYSQIVNDFQKGDIAEGYSVSREKKESFPLTVTSAQKNPTAFYLCASSITGDTFYGYTFGSGTRLTVV.

CDR3: CASSPGLASETQYF. The DNA of the CDR3 is TGCGCCAGCAGCCCGGGACTAGCATCAGAGACCCAGTACTTC. The chain links TRBV5-1 to TRBJ2-5, with TRBD2 matching 9 bases. Trimming removed 4 bases from V and 4 bases from J; junction bases left unmatched: 5. This CDR3 comprises 14 residues. Germline V gene sequence: CDR1 SGHRS, CDR2 YFSETQ.

This chain uses TRBV7-3 with TRBJ2-7, with a weak D call TRBD1 (5 bases). V lost 3 bases and J 6 bases, leaving 12 bases between the germline ends. Germline V gene sequence: CDR1 SGHTA, CDR2 FQGTGA. The length of the CDR3 is 13 residues. The CDR3, as DNA: TGTGCCAGCAGCTTGCAGGGTGGCGGCGAGCAGTACTTC. Its translation is CASSLQGGGEQYF.

The chain combines TRBV3-1 (or the pseudogene TRBV3-2) with TRBJ2-2; TRBD2 agrees at 14 bases. With V trimmed by 1 base and J by 0 bases, 4 bases remained unmatched. Germline assignment: CDR1 LGHDT and CDR2 YNNKEL (reference sequence). The CDR3 has 19 residues. The CDR3 nucleotides read TGTGCCAGCAGCCAAGGGGGACTAGCGGGGGCAGCGAACACCGGGGAGCTGTTTTTT. It translates to CASSQGGLAGAANTGELFF.

V and J are TRBV4-3 and TRBJ1-2; possibly TRBD1 for D (5 bases). The CDR3 consists of 14 residues. The V end lost 4 bases, the J end lost 2 bases, and 11 bases lay between the germline ends. Looked up from germline, CDR1 is LGHNA and CDR2 is YSLEER. CDR3 residues: CASSPRPGNYGYTF. CDR3 nucleotide sequence: TGCGCCAGCAGCCCCCGACCAGGGAACTATGGCTACACCTTC.

This chain connects TRBV27 to TRBJ2-7; 7 bases are shared with TRBD1. Germline V gives CDR1 MNHEY, CDR2 SMNVEV (reference sequence). This CDR3 is 14 amino acids long. V lost 6 bases and J lost 7; bases outside the gene matches: 12. CDR3 DNA: TGTGCCAGCAGCGCCCGACAGGGAAGTAGAGAGCAGTACTTC. Residues: CASSARQGSREQYF.

The chain has TRBV7-9 and TRBJ1-3; 8 bases agree with TRBD1. Per the germline V gene, CDR1 is SEHNR and CDR2 is FQNEAQ (reference sequence). The V segment lost 6 bases and the J segment 1 base; nucleotides outside the gene matches: 2. CDR3 size: 14 residues. The CDR3, as DNA: TGTGCCAGCAGAAGACAGGGGTCTGGAAACACCATATATTTT. It encodes CASRRQGSGNTIYF.

V usage is TRBV29-1 and J usage is TRBJ2-2; 11 bases match TRBD1. The CDR3 runs to 13 residues. CDR1 SQVTM and CDR2 ANQGSEA come from the germline V gene. V shed 4 bases, J shed 5 bases, and the junction held 0 bases outside the gene matches. CDR3 nucleotides: TGCAGCGTTGGGGACAGGGGGACCGGGGAGCTGTTTTTT. It is translated as CSVGDRGTGELFF.

This rearrangement joins TRBV6-5 to TRBJ2-5, with 11 positions matching TRBD2. V dropped 3 bases and J dropped 5; count of bases not matched to a gene: 5. The germline V gene encodes CDR1 MNHEY and CDR2 SVGAGI. The CDR3 totals 15 residues. CDR3 sequence: CASSYSGGVPETQYF. The CDR3, as DNA: TGTGCCAGCAGTTATAGCGGGGGGGTCCCGGAGACCCAGTACTTC.

This clone was recorded once. The chain joins TRBV5-4 to TRBJ2-7; 9 bases map to TRBD1. Germline loops: CDR1 SGHNT, CDR2 YYREEE (reference sequence). The CDR3 is 15 amino acids. Germline trimming cut 5 bases from V and 7 bases from J; bases unmatched to any gene: 13. The CDR3 DNA follows: TGTGCCAGCAGGGCCACCGGGACAGGGAACGGAGAGCAGTACTTC. It encodes CASRATGTGNGEQYF.

The V gene is TRBV12-3 or TRBV12-4, the J gene TRBJ1-1, with D unresolved. V was cut by 5 bases and J by 5 bases, with 6 bases left in between. This CDR3 comprises 11 residues. The CDR3 nucleotides are TGTGCCAGCAGTCGCGGAACTGAAGCTTTCTTT. Translation: CASSRGTEAFF.

V is TRBV7-8 and J is TRBJ1-1, with TRBD1 matching over 7 bases. Germline lookup yields CDR1 SGHVS and CDR2 FQNEAQ. The CDR3 extends over 14 amino acids. Trimming took 4 bases from V and 0 from J; bases not matched to a gene: 2. CDR3 DNA: TGTGCCAGCAGCTCGACAGGGATGAACACTGAAGCTTTCTTT. Translating gives CASSSTGMNTEAFF. The full variable domain, its missing parts supplied by reference TRBV7-8 and TRBJ1-1, is GAGVSQSPRYKVAKRGQDVALRCDPISGHVSLFWYQQALGQGPEFLTYFQNEAQLDKSGLPSDRFFAERPEGSVSTLKIQRTQQEDSAVYLCASSSTGMNTEAFFGQGTRLTVV.

The gene calls are TRBV20-1 and TRBJ1-2; TRBD1 agrees at 7 bases. The V gene's germline CDR1 is DFQATT and CDR2 SNEGSKA (reference sequence). The CDR3 runs to 11 residues. The CDR3 DNA is TGCAGCCATGACAGGGACTATGGCTACACCTTC. Its protein is CSHDRDYGYTF.

This clone was seen a handful of times. The gene calls are TRBV28 and TRBJ2-7, with 9 bases aligning to TRBD1. The CDR3 spans 15 residues. CDR1 is MDHEN and CDR2 is SYDVKM in the germline V gene. Unmatched junction bases numbered 12, after V lost 5 bases and J lost 7 bases. CDR3 sequence reads: CASSGGAQGAGEQYF. CDR3 in DNA: TGTGCCAGCAGTGGGGGAGCACAGGGGGCAGGGGAGCAGTACTTC. Filled out from reference TRBV28 and TRBJ2-7, the complete variable domain reads DVKVTQSSRYLVKRTGEKVFLECVQDMDHENMFWYRQDPGLGLRLIYFSYDVKMKEKGDIPEGYSVSREKKERFSLILESASTNQTSMYLCASSGGAQGAGEQYFGPGTRLTVT.

This chain links TRBV11-2 with TRBJ2-1, with 12 positions matching TRBD2. J was trimmed by 4 bases and V by 6 bases; bases with no gene match: 7. Germline lookup yields CDR1 SGHAT and CDR2 FQNNGV. The CDR3 has 16 amino acids. CDR3 nucleotide sequence: TGTGCCAGCAGAAAACTAGCGGGGGGCAGGTACAATGAGCAGTTCTTC. Amino acid sequence: CASRKLAGGRYNEQFF. Filled out from reference TRBV11-2 and TRBJ2-1, the complete variable domain reads EAGVAQSPRYKIIEKRQSVAFWCNPISGHATLYWYQQILGQGPKLLIQFQNNGVVDDSQLPKDRFSAERLKGVDSTLKIQPAKLEDSAVYLCASRKLAGGRYNEQFFGPGTRLTVL.

The chain combines TRBV19 with TRBJ1-2; D ambiguous. Germline V gene lookup returns CDR1 LNHDA and CDR2 SQIVND (reference sequence). V was trimmed by 3 bases and J by 1 base, leaving 12 bases between them. The CDR3 covers 15 residues. CDR3 region: CASSIDSILNYGYTF. CDR3 coding DNA: TGTGCCAGTAGTATTGACTCAATACTTAACTATGGCTACACCTTC.